Sequencing of this T cell receptor (beta chain) was carried out in a study of blood T cell repertoires in COVID-19. As for the study in general: There were acute and convalescent COVID-19 samples, and they came from the United States, Italy and Spain. Sources were T cells, B-cell-depleted T cells, or PBMCs; the material itself was cDNA or gDNA.

Original processing notes: Nucleated cell counts were estimated from reference gene primer amplification. Generated by immunoSEQ multiplex PCR, the TCRdb table keeps only in-frame clones and is missing some. V, J and clone size are those of that table, while D and trimming were read from the DNA. The sample includes 30,000 to 40,000 clones, around 87% of them seen just once. CDR3 size: 12 residues. Germline CDR1 reads MNHEY; CDR2 reads SVGAGI. Trimming stripped 6 bases from V and 8 bases from J, with 13 bases between. The chain is built from TRBV6-5 and TRBJ1-2; a possible D gene is TRBD1 (6 bases). This clonotype was obtained from a man aged 55 to 70 with active or convalescent COVID-19. Material: peripheral blood. CDR3 loop: CASRRDTEGYTF. In nucleotides, the CDR3 is TGTGCCAGCAGACGGGACACGGAGGGCTACACCTTC.